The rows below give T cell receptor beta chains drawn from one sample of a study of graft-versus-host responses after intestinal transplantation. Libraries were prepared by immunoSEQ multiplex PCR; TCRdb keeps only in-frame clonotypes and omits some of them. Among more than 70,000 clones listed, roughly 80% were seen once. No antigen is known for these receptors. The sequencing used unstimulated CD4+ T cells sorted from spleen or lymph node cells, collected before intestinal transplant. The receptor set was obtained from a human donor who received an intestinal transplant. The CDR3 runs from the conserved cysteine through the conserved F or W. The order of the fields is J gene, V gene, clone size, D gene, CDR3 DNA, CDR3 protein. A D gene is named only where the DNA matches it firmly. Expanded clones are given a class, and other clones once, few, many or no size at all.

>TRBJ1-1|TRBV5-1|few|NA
TGCGCCAGCAGCTGGGGACTGTCGAACACTGAAGCTTTCTTT
CASSWGLSNTEAFF
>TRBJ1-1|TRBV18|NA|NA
TGTGCCAGCTCATCCGGAATAGGAGGTGAAGCTTTCTTT
CASSSGIGGEAFF
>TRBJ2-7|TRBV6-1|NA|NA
TGTGCCAGCAGTGAATGGGGGATGAGGGGGAACTCCTACGAGCAGTACTTC
CASSEWGMRGNSYEQYF
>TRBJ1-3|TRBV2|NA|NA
TGTGCCAGCAGTGACGGGATTCGAAACACCATATATTTT
CASSDGIRNTIYF
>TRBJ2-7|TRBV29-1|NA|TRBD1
TGCAGCGGGGGACAGGGGGGCTACGAGCAGTACTTC
CSGGQGGYEQYF
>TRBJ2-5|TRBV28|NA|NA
TGTGCCACCGGAGAGACCCAGTACTTC
CATGETQYF
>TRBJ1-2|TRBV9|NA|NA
TGTGCCAGCAGCGCGAGCCGGGGGGGGAGAGGCTACACCTTC
CASSASRGGRGYTF
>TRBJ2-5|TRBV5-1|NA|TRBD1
TGCGCCAGCAGCCTGGGACAGGGACGGGGGGAGACCCAGTACTTC
CASSLGQGRGETQYF
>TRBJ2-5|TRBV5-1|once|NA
TGCGCCAGCAGCTTCTTACAGGGCCCTCAAGAGACCCAGTACTTC
CASSFLQGPQETQYF
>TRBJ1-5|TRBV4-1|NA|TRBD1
TGCGCCAGCAGCGCGGGACAGGGGGGAGGGGGCAATCAGCCCCAGCATTTT
CASSAGQGGGGNQPQHF
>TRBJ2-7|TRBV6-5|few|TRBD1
TGTGCCAGCAGCCCCCGGGACAGGGCTGCCTACGAGCAGTACTTC
CASSPRDRAAYEQYF
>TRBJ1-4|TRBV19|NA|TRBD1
TGTGCCAGTAGTACCGCCGGGACAGGGGCTAATGAAAAACTGTTTTTT
CASSTAGTGANEKLFF
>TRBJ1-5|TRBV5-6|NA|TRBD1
TGTGCCAGCAGCTTGGCCGGGACAGTCGGCAATCAGCCCCAGCATTTT
CASSLAGTVGNQPQHF
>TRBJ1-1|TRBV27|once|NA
TGTGCCAGCAGTTTCACCGTGGGGGGGTCAGCTGAAGCTTTCTTT
CASSFTVGGSAEAFF
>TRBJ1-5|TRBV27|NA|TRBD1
TGTGCCAGCAGCCCGACAGGGGGCGTCCTTTATAGCAATCAGCCCCAGCATTTT
CASSPTGGVLYSNQPQHF
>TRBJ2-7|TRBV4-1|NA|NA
TGCGCCAGCAGCCAAGATCAGGTCAACAGGTTTTTTTACGAGCAGTACTTC
CASSQDQVNRFFYEQYF
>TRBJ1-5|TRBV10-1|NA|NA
TGCGCCAGCAGTGAGTGTGGGGGCCGCGGCAGATTGCCCCAGCATTTT
CASSECGGRGRLPQHF
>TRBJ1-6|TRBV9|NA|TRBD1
TGTGCCAGCAGCGTAGAAGGGACAGGCAAAACACCCCTCCACTTT
CASSVEGTGKTPLHF
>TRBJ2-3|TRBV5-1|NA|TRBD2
TGCGCCAGCAGCTTTAGCGGGAGGGACCCGGATACGCAGTATTTT
CASSFSGRDPDTQYF
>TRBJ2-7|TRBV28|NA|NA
TGTGCCAGCGGGCCCTACGAGCAGTACTTC
CASGPYEQYF
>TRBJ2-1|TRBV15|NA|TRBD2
TGTGCCACCAGCAGACTAGCGGTCGTATACAATGAGCAGTTCTTC
CATSRLAVVYNEQFF
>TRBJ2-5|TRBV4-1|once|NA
TGCGCCAGCAGCCTAGAAGAGACCCAGTACTTC
CASSLEETQYF
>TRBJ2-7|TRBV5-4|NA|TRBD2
TGTGCCAGCAGCCCATCCTTAGGGACTAGCTCCTACGAGCAGTACTTC
CASSPSLGTSSYEQYF
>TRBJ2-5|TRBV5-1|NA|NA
TGCGCCAGCAGCTTGTTGGGGGGGGGCGGAGAGACCCAGTACTTC
CASSLLGGGGETQYF
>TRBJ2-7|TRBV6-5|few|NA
TGTGCCAGCAGGCCTAGCGCCTACTACGAGCAGTACTTC
CASRPSAYYEQYF
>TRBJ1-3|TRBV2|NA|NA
TGTGCCAGCAGTGTCCCCGCAGAAGGAAACACCATATATTTT
CASSVPAEGNTIYF
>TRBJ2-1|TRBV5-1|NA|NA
TGCGCCAGCAGCATATGGACACGTAACAATGAGCAGTTCTTC
CASSIWTRNNEQFF
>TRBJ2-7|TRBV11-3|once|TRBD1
TGTGCCAGCAGCCTCGGGGGGACAGGGGGCGAGCAGTACTTC
CASSLGGTGGEQYF
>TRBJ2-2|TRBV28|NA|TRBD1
TGTGCCAGCAGTGCCGCCGGGACAGGCTACACCGGGGAGCTGTTTTTT
CASSAAGTGYTGELFF
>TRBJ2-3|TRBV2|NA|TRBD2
TGTGCCAGCAGTGGGAGGAGCGGGACCACAGATACGCAGTATTTT
CASSGRSGTTDTQYF
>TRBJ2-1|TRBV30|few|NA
TGTGCCTGGAGTGTACAAGGGGATTCGCAGTTCTTC
CAWSVQGDSQFF
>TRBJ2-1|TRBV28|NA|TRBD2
TGTGCCAGCAGTTTTACGGGAGGCGGCAATGAGCAGTTCTTC
CASSFTGGGNEQFF
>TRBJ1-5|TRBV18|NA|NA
TGTGCCAGCTCAAACAATTGGGGCTATGATCAGCCCCAGCATTTT
CASSNNWGYDQPQHF
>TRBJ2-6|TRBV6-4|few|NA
TGTGCCAGCAGTGAAGGGGCAGCTGGGGCCAACGTCCTGACTTTC
CASSEGAAGANVLTF
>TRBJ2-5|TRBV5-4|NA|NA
TGTGCCAGCAGATGGGGAGGACCCACAATACAAGAGACCCAGTACTTC
CASRWGGPTIQETQYF
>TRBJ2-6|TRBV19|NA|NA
TGTGCCAGTAGTTCACAGGGTAGCCTGGGACCTGGGGCCAACGTCCTGACTTTC
CASSSQGSLGPGANVLTF
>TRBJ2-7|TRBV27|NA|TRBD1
TGTGCCAGCAGTTTGGGACAGGGACGCGTTACCTACGAGCAGTACTTC
CASSLGQGRVTYEQYF
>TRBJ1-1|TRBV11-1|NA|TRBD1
TGTGCCAGCAGCCGGACAGGGGGCACTGAAGCTTTCTTT
CASSRTGGTEAFF
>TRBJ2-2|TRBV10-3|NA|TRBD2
TGTGCCATCAGTTCTCCCGGGAGGTGGGAGCTGTTTTTT
CAISSPGRWELFF
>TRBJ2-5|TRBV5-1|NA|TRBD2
TGCGCCAGCAGCTTGGTTTTAGCGGGAGGACAAGAGACCCAGTACTTC
CASSLVLAGGQETQYF
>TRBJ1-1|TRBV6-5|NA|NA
TGTGCCAGCAGTGCCTCACAGGGGAACACTGAAGCTTTCTTT
CASSASQGNTEAFF
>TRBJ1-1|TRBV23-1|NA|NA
TGCGCCAGCATAGAGGGAAAGGCTTTCTTT
CASIEGKAFF
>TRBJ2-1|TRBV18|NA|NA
TGTGCCAGCTCACCACCGTCCGGGGGTTCCTACAATGAGCAGTTCTTC
CASSPPSGGSYNEQFF
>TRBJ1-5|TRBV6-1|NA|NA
TGTGCCAGCACTAAACACGGAGTTAGCAATCAGCCCCAGCATTTT
CASTKHGVSNQPQHF
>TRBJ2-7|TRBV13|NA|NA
TGTGCCAGCAGCCGTACCTCCGGTCCGTTCCTATACGAGCAGTACTTC
CASSRTSGPFLYEQYF
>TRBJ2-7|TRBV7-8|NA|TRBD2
TGTGCCAGCAGCTTAGGAACTCCTAGCGGGAGTTACGAGCAGTACTTC
CASSLGTPSGSYEQYF
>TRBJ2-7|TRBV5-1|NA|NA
TGCGCCAGCAGGAGGCGCGGCGACGATGACGAGCAGTACTTC
CASRRRGDDDEQYF